The next 18 T cell receptor beta chains were all read from a single sample in a study of CD8+CD57+ T cells in acquired aplastic anemia. TCR beta VDJ and CDR3 were profiled, and genomic DNA was the template. TCRdb itself ran the reads through MiXCR, one entry per CDR3 protein. The sample consists of more than 100,000 distinct CDR3 sequences, around two fifths of them appearing once. Sequencing used sorted CD4+, CD8+, or CD8+CD57+ T cells (not recorded which) from PBMCs. These receptors were collected from a human donor in good health, serving as a control.

This clonotype has a handful of counts. The rearrangement links TRBV18 to TRBJ2-1; 11 nucleotides align to TRBD2. The V gene end was trimmed by 3 bases and the J gene end by 10 bases; junction bases not matched to a gene: 2. The CDR3 length is 13 residues. Germline loops: CDR1 KGHSH, CDR2 LQKENI. CDR3 amino acids: CASSPGLAVEQFF. The CDR3 nucleotides read TGTGCCAGCTCACCGGGACTAGCGGTAGAGCAGTTCTTC.

Comments on this clonotype: Possible read error: a much larger clone is one base away. The chain recombines TRBV6-1 with TRBJ1-3, with D tentatively TRBD1 (6 bases). The CDR3 is 14 amino acids. Germline loops: CDR1 MNHNS, CDR2 SASEGT. V lost 6 bases to trimming and J lost 3 bases, with 12 bases between them. CDR3 DNA sequence: TGTGCCAGCAGCCGAACAGGGTTTGGAAACACCATATATTTT. It yields the protein CASSRTGFGNTIYF.

The chain couples TRBV19 to TRBJ2-2, with D possibly being TRBD2 (6 bases). In germline, CDR1 is LNHDA, CDR2 SQIVND (reference sequence). The V end lost 4 bases, the J end lost 0 bases, and 6 bases lay between the germline ends. CDR3 length: 14 amino acids. CDR3 loop: CASSTGANTGELFF. The CDR3 DNA reads as TGTGCCAGTAGTACGGGGGCGAACACCGGGGAGCTGTTTTTT.

The V and J genes are TRBV5-1 and TRBJ2-1, with 8 nucleotides matching TRBD1. The CDR3 totals 14 residues. Germline trimming cut 4 bases from V and 5 bases from J; bases unmatched to any gene: 5. The germline gives CDR1 SGHRS, CDR2 YFSETQ. The CDR3 nucleotides are TGCGCCAGCAGCGCGACAGGGGTGAACAATGAGCAGTTCTTC. This sequence encodes CASSATGVNNEQFF.

At least ten counts were recorded for this clonotype. The chain couples TRBV12-3 or TRBV12-4 to TRBJ2-7; 14 bases line up with TRBD2. CDR3 length: 15 residues. J was trimmed by 7 bases and V by 6 bases; bases with no gene match: 8. DNA for the CDR3: TGTGCCAGCAGGCAGGGACTAGCGGGAGCGAGAGAGCAGTACTTC. This translates into CASRQGLAGAREQYF.

The chain couples TRBV2 to TRBJ1-2; TRBD1 agrees at 10 bases. The ends lost 6 bases at V and 8 bases at J; junction bases unmatched: 3. Germline assignment: CDR1 SNHLY and CDR2 FYNNEI. The CDR3 loop spans 12 amino acids. The CDR3 is CASSGTGEGYTF. DNA of the CDR3: TGTGCCAGCAGCGGGACAGGGGAGGGCTACACCTTC.

The V call is TRBV11-1, the J call TRBJ1-6, with a weak D call TRBD1 (6 bases). The CDR3 covers 18 residues. Deletions cut 6 bases from V and 7 bases from J, with 25 bases between. Germline CDR1 is SGHAT and CDR2 is FQDESV (reference sequence). CDR3 protein: CASSFQRRGSMVNSPLHF. The CDR3 coding sequence is TGTGCCAGCAGTTTTCAGCGCAGGGGATCTATGGTCAATTCACCCCTCCACTTT.

This clonotype has more than one count but fewer than ten. This chain connects TRBV15 to TRBJ1-6; D might be TRBD1 (6 bases). The CDR3 extends over 14 amino acids. CDR1 is LNHNV, CDR2 YYDKDF, per germline (reference sequence). V was trimmed by 1 base and J by 11 bases, leaving 12 bases between them. The CDR3 DNA follows: TGTGCCACCAGCAGAGGGCAGGGGAACCCACCCCTCCACTTT. Protein product: CATSRGQGNPPLHF.

Points on this clonotype: Just one base apart from a much larger clone, this may be a read error. V usage is TRBV18 and J usage is TRBJ1-5; D possibly corresponds to TRBD1 (6 bases). Germline CDR1 is KGHSH and CDR2 is LQKENI. This CDR3 spans 13 amino acids. The chain's CDR3 is CAGSGTPRQPQHF. The CDR3 nucleotides read TGTGCCGGCTCAGGGACACCCCGTCAGCCCCAGCATTTT.

This clonotype showed up many times. V gene TRBV19 combines with J gene TRBJ1-1; D is uncertain. Trimming stripped 1 base from V and 1 base from J, with 10 bases between. The CDR3 has 15 residues. The germline CDR1 and CDR2 sequences are LNHDA and SQIVND (reference sequence). The CDR3 here is CASSIAVSTNTEAFF. For the CDR3, the DNA is TGTGCCAGTAGTATAGCGGTATCTACGAACACTGAAGCTTTCTTT. Full variable domain (outside the CDR3, taken from reference TRBV19 and TRBJ1-1): DGGITQSPKYLFRKEGQNVTLSCEQNLNHDAMYWYRQDPGQGLRLIYYSQIVNDFQKGDIAEGYSVSREKKESFPLTVTSAQKNPTAFYLCASSIAVSTNTEAFFGQGTRLTVV.

This clonotype has at least ten counts. One end of the junction is discordant with germline, which a read error may explain. The rearrangement uses TRBV3-1 and TRBJ1-4; perhaps TRBD1 as D (6 bases). Germline V lookup: CDR1 LGHDT, CDR2 YNNKEL (reference sequence). CDR3 length: 13 residues. The CDR3 bases are TGTGCCAGCAGCCAAGTTGTAGGGGGGGGCGTCAATTTT. Translation: CASSQVVGGGVNF.

V is TRBV5-1 and J is TRBJ2-5, with 8 positions matching TRBD2. The CDR3 loop spans 18 amino acids. The germline gives CDR1 SGHRS, CDR2 YFSETQ. J lost 2 bases, V lost 3 bases, and 15 bases had no gene match. The CDR3 DNA is TGCGCCAGCAGCTCCTCAACTGTCCCGGGACTAGTACAAGAGACCCAGTACTTC. It codes for CASSSSTVPGLVQETQYF.

This clonotype was observed many times. The chain employs TRBV19 and TRBJ1-2, with 7 nucleotides matching TRBD1. Germline loops: CDR1 LNHDA, CDR2 SQIVND (reference sequence). V lost 7 bases to trimming and J lost 4 bases; unmatched junction nucleotides: 6. There are 13 residues in the CDR3. CDR3 protein: CASTGDRGYGYTF. In DNA form, the CDR3 reads TGTGCCAGTACCGGGGACAGAGGCTATGGCTACACCTTC.

This clonotype was seen repeatedly, ten times or more. V and J are TRBV4-1 and TRBJ1-5; possible D gene TRBD1, 5 bases. The CDR3 has 16 residues. Germline loops: CDR1 MGHRA, CDR2 YSYEKL. Trimming cost V 0 bases and J 7 bases, with 16 bases left between them. The CDR3 coding sequence is TGCGCCAGCAGCCAAGAATCGTCAGGGATGGAGCAGCCCCAGCATTTT. Translation gives CASSQESSGMEQPQHF.

The table lists this clonotype with many counts. V usage is TRBV2 and J usage is TRBJ1-5; TRBD1 is a possible D gene (5 bases). Trimming stripped 8 bases from V and 6 bases from J, with 20 bases between. Germline-derived CDR1 and CDR2 are SNHLY and FYNNEI. CDR3 length equals 15 residues. CDR3 bases: TGTGCCAGCGGGACGGATCTATCCACTAGTCAGCCCCAGCATTTT. Residues: CASGTDLSTSQPQHF.

Points on this clonotype: One junction end disagrees with the germline gene, perhaps due to a read error. The V and J genes are TRBV4-1 and TRBJ2-1; TRBD1 matches at 9 bases. This CDR3 region has 16 residues. From germline, CDR1 is MGHRA and CDR2 YSYEKL. The CDR3 sequence is CASSQEALGQGSGQLF. In nucleotides, the CDR3 is TGCGCCAGCAGCCAAGAGGCCTTGGGACAGGGAAGCGGGCAGCTCTTC.

Here the CDR3 reads CATSREGQSTYEQYF. Written as DNA, the CDR3 is TGTGCCACCAGCAGAGAGGGACAGAGCACCTACGAGCAGTACTTC. This chain uses TRBV15 with TRBJ2-7, with 7 bases fitting TRBD1. With 0 bases clipped from V and 2 bases from J, the junction kept 4 bases outside the gene matches. The germline V gene has CDR1 LNHNV and CDR2 YYDKDF (reference sequence). This CDR3 contains 15 residues.

The chain links TRBV7-3 to TRBJ1-2; perhaps TRBD1 as D (6 bases). Germline loops: CDR1 SGHTA, CDR2 FQGTGA. The V end lost 1 base, the J end lost 6 bases, and 12 bases lay between the germline ends. The CDR3 sequence is 14 residues long. Here the CDR3 reads CASSLNRDGDGYTF. The CDR3 DNA reads as TGTGCCAGCAGCTTAAACAGGGACGGTGATGGCTACACCTTC.